This TCR beta chain was identified in a study of T cells in Graves' hyperthyroidism and ophthalmopathy. Study summary: Peripheral blood collection took place at initial diagnosis, before any treatment.

RNA transcripts served as the template for amplifying TCR beta CDR3 regions. Researchers ran a first-round RT-PCR on the TCR CDR3 using the HTBI primer set. TCRdb reprocessed the multiplex PCR reads via MiXCR and lists one record per CDR3 protein. The table includes 550,000 to 600,000 distinct CDR3 sequences, 12% to 15% detected once. Remarks on this clonotype: Its antigen is as yet unknown.

Findings and caveats of the study: Ophthalmopathy was predicted by the model a median of roughly 6.7 months ahead of onset. Blood also showed most of the thyroid clonotypes that were expanded above 0.001.

The V end was cut by 3 bases, the J end by 1 base, with 10 bases between. This CDR3 spans 14 amino acids. Germline CDR1 and CDR2: SGDLS and YYNGEE. This TCR derives from a young woman with Graves' ophthalmopathy. The source material was blood. The chain is built from TRBV9 and TRBJ1-1, with D possibly matching TRBD1 (5 bases). The chain's CDR3 is CASSAWDGNTEAFF. For the CDR3, the DNA is TGTGCCAGCAGCGCCTGGGACGGGAACACTGAAGCTTTCTTT. The full variable domain, rest sourced from reference TRBV9 and TRBJ1-1, is DSGVTQTPKHLITATGQRVTLRCSPRSGDLSVYWYQQSLDQGLQFLIQYYNGEERAKGNILERFSAQQFPDLHSELNLSSLELGDSALYFCASSAWDGNTEAFFGQGTRLTVV.